Sequencing of this T cell receptor (beta chain) was carried out in a study of cytomegalovirus exposure and HLA in healthy donors. PCR involved 60 Vbeta and 13 Jbeta primers. Repertoires were generated with immunoSEQ multiplex PCR, while TCRdb's copy carries only in-frame clones and drops some. The table includes approximately 180,000 clones, 87% detected once. This CDR3 has 15 residues. Trimming took 1 base from V and 3 from J; bases not matched to a gene: 2. Germline CDR1 is ENHRY and CDR2 is SYGVKD. Sequencing was performed on PBMCs. This chain uses TRBV10-3 with TRBJ2-3, with 9 positions matching TRBD1. The receptor was derived from a girl under three years old in good health and CMV-seronegative. The CDR3 sequence: CAISEWGTGTDTQYF. The CDR3 DNA is TGTGCCATCAGTGAGTGGGGGACAGGGACAGATACGCAGTATTTT.